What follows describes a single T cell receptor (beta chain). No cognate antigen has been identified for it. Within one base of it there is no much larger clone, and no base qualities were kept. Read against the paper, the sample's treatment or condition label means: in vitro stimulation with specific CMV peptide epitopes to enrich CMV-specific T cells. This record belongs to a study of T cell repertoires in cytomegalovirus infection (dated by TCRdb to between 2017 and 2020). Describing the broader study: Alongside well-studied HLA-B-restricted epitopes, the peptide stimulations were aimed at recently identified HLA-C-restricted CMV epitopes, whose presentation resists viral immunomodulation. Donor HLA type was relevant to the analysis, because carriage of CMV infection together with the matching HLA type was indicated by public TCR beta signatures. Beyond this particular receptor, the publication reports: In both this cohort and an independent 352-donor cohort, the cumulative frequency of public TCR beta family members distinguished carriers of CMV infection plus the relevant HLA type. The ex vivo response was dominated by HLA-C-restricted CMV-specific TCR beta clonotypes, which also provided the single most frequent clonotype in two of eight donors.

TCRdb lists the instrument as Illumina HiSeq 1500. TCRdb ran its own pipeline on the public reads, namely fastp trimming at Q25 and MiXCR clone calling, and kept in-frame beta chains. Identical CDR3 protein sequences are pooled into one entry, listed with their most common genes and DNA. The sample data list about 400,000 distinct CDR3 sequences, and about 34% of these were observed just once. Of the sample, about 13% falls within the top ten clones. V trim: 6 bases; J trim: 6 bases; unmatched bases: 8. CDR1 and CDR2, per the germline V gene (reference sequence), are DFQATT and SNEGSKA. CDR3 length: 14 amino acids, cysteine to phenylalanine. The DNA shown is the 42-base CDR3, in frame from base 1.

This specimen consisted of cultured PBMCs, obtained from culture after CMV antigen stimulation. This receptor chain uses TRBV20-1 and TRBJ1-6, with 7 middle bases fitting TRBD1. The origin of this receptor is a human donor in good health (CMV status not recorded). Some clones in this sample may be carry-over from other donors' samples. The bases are TGCAGTGCCTCCAGGGGGAGTCCTAATTCACCCCTCCACTTT. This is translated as CSASRGSPNSPLHF.